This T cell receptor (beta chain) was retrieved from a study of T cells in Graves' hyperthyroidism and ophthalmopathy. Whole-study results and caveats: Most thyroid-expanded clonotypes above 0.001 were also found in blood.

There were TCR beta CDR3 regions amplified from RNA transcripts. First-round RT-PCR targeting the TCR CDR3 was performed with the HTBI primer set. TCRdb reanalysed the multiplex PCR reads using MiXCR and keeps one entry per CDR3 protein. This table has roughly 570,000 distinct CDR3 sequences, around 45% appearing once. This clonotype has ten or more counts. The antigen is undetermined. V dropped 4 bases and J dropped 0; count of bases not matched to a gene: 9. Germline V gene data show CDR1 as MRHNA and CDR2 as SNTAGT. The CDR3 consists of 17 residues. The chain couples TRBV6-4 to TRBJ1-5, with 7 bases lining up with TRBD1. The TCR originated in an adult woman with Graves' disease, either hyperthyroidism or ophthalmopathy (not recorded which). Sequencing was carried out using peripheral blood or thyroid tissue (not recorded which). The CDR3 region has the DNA TGTGCCAGCAGTGGCCCGGGACAGACTAATAGCAATCAGCCCCAGCATTTT. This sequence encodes CASSGPGQTNSNQPQHF.